A selection of T cell receptor beta chains follows, all from one sample in a study of CD8+ T cells in alopecia areata. The protocol was immunoSEQ multiplex PCR, while the TCRdb copy is restricted to in-frame clones and leaves out a portion. The table has some 170,000 clones, 50% to 75% seen once. The sequencing here drew on CD4+ T cells sorted from blood, taken at week 56, from a patient treated with tofacitinib. All receptors come from a human donor with alopecia areata. Both conserved end residues are part of each CDR3. D genes are given only for firm matches. Clone size is shown for a subset of rows, as once, few, many or a class of expanded clone.

>TRBJ2-2|TRBV27|-|-
TGTGCCAGCAGCCGGGAAACCGGGGAGCTGTTTTTT
CASSRETGELFF
>TRBJ1-5|TRBV6-5|-|-
TGTGCCAGCAGCACCGACACATGGAGCAATCAGCCCCAGCATTTT
CASSTDTWSNQPQHF
>TRBJ1-2|TRBV19|-|-
TGTGCCAGTAGAAAACCGGGCCAAGGAGGCTACACCTTC
CASRKPGQGGYTF
>TRBJ2-2|TRBV12-5|-|-
TGTGCTAGTGGATCCGGTCAGGGGCACACCGGGGAGCTGTTTTTT
CASGSGQGHTGELFF
>TRBJ1-1|TRBV27|-|-
TGTGCCAGCAGTTCCCCGGCCATGAACACTGAAGCTTTCTTT
CASSSPAMNTEAFF
>TRBJ1-6|TRBV25-1|-|-
TGTGCCAGCACTGGAGGGGGACGGGGAGTCCTCCACTTT
CASTGGGRGVLHF
>TRBJ2-5|TRBV10-3|few|-
TGTGCCTCAACAGCAGGAAACCAAGAGACCCAGTACTTC
CASTAGNQETQYF
>TRBJ1-6|TRBV29-1|-|TRBD1
TGCAGCGTGGACAGGAGTCCACCCCTCCACTTT
CSVDRSPPLHF
>TRBJ2-5|TRBV9|-|-
TGTGCCAGCAGCGGACGAGGAGTGCCGCAAGAGACCCAGTACTTC
CASSGRGVPQETQYF
>TRBJ2-7|TRBV18|-|-
TGTGCCAGCTCACCACTCCAGGTACCCTACGAGCAGTACTTC
CASSPLQVPYEQYF
>TRBJ2-5|TRBV11-1|-|TRBD1
TGTGCCAGCAGCCGTCGGACAGGTCAAGAGACCCAGTACTTC
CASSRRTGQETQYF
>TRBJ1-5|TRBV4-1|few|TRBD1
TGCGCCAGCAGCCAATCCCCCAGGGGGGTAAATCAGCCCCAGCATTTT
CASSQSPRGVNQPQHF
>TRBJ2-5|TRBV4-1|-|TRBD2
TGTGCCAGCAGCCAGGGCACTAGCGGGAGCAAAGAGACCCAGTACTTC
CASSQGTSGSKETQYF
>TRBJ2-5|TRBV7-9|-|-
TGTGCCAGCAGCTCCCCATATGGGATTCAAGAGACCCAGTACTTC
CASSSPYGIQETQYF
>TRBJ2-6|TRBV7-9|-|-
TGTGCCAGCAGCTTAGCGCGGGGGGCCAACGTCCTGACTTTC
CASSLARGANVLTF
>TRBJ2-6|TRBV18|-|-
TGTGCCAGCTCACCGTCCCGGGACGGTTCTGGGGCCAACGTCCTGACTTTC
CASSPSRDGSGANVLTF
>TRBJ1-5|TRBV2|-|-
TGTGCCAGCAAACGGGGGGTGTCTCAGCCCCAGCATTTT
CASKRGVSQPQHF
>TRBJ2-2|TRBV30|-|TRBD2
TGTGCCTGGAGTGTAGCCCCGGCGGGGGCGAACACCGGGGAGCTGTTTTTT
CAWSVAPAGANTGELFF
>TRBJ2-4|TRBV11-2|few|-
TGTGCCAGCAGCTCCATCGACCGTGCCAAAAACATTCAGTACTTC
CASSSIDRAKNIQYF
>TRBJ1-1|TRBV30|-|-
TGTGCCTGGAGTGTACTTGGGCCAGGGACTGAAGCTTTCTTT
CAWSVLGPGTEAFF
>TRBJ2-7|TRBV6-1|-|-
TGTGCCAGCAGTGAAGCCGGATACGAGCAGTACTTC
CASSEAGYEQYF
>TRBJ2-5|TRBV29-1|-|-
TGCAGCGCTTCAGGCCCGGACAGTCGCCAAGAGACCCAGTACTTC
CSASGPDSRQETQYF
>TRBJ1-2|TRBV30|few|-
TGTGCCTGGACGGTGGGCGGTCATGGCTACACCTTC
CAWTVGGHGYTF
>TRBJ2-5|TRBV30|-|TRBD1
TGTGCCTGGAGTGGAGACAGGGGTCAAGAGACCCAGTACTTC
CAWSGDRGQETQYF
>TRBJ1-1|TRBV7-2|-|TRBD1
TGTGCCAGCAGCTCGACAGGGGTGGGCACTGAAGCTTTCTTT
CASSSTGVGTEAFF
>TRBJ1-2|TRBV20-1|-|-
TGCAGTGCTACCCCCAACTATGGCTACACCTTC
CSATPNYGYTF
>TRBJ2-1|TRBV29-1|once|TRBD1
TGCAGCGTTGAGGGGAGACAGGGTCGATCCTACAATGAGCAGTTCTTC
CSVEGRQGRSYNEQFF
>TRBJ2-7|TRBV2|-|TRBD2
TGTGCCAGCAGCCCAACTAGCGGGGGCATATACGAGCAGTACTTC
CASSPTSGGIYEQYF
>TRBJ1-4|TRBV30|-|-
TGTGCCTGGAGTGTAAATCTGATCTGGGCTGGCGAAAAACTGTTTTTT
CAWSVNLIWAGEKLFF
>TRBJ2-7|TRBV7-9|-|TRBD1
TGTGCCAGCAGCTTAGTTCTGGGACAGAGCTCCTACGAGCAGTACTTC
CASSLVLGQSSYEQYF
>TRBJ2-3|TRBV7-2|-|-
TGTGCCAGCAGCCGTAAGTGGGATACGCAGTATTTT
CASSRKWDTQYF
>TRBJ2-7|TRBV5-1|-|-
TGCGCCAGCAGCTTGGCGGACAGTTTCTACGAGCAGTACTTC
CASSLADSFYEQYF
>TRBJ2-4|TRBV29-1|-|-
TGCAGCGTATGGACAGATACAGACATTCAGTACTTC
CSVWTDTDIQYF
>TRBJ1-5|TRBV30|-|TRBD1
TGTGCCTGGAGTGGGACAGGGAATGGACAGCCCCAGCATTTT
CAWSGTGNGQPQHF
>TRBJ2-2|TRBV15|-|-
TGTGCCACCAGCACTGCAGGGGCTAACACCGGGGAGCTGTTTTTT
CATSTAGANTGELFF
>TRBJ2-5|TRBV29-1|-|-
TGCAGCGTTGATGTTTGGGGGCAGGAGACCCAGTACTTC
CSVDVWGQETQYF
>TRBJ1-2|TRBV6-1|few|-
TGTGCCAGCAGTGAACCCTTATCCGTAGGGGCTGGAGGCTACACCTTC
CASSEPLSVGAGGYTF
>TRBJ2-1|TRBV11-3|few|-
TGTGCCAGCAGCTTAGACTACGACAGGGAGCAGTTCTTC
CASSLDYDREQFF
>TRBJ2-5|TRBV29-1|-|-
TGCAGCGTTGGTTTGCCGCAAGAGACCCAGTACTTC
CSVGLPQETQYF
>TRBJ1-5|TRBV5-1|-|-
TGCGCCAGCAGCTTGGGGACAGACACAAATCAGCCCCAGCATTTT
CASSLGTDTNQPQHF
>TRBJ1-2|TRBV5-1|-|-
TGCGCCAGCAGCTTGGAAGGGGGGAGCTATGGCTACACCTTC
CASSLEGGSYGYTF
>TRBJ2-3|TRBV10-3|-|-
TGTGCCATCAGTGAGAGCAGTTCCACAGATACGCAGTATTTT
CAISESSSTDTQYF
>TRBJ2-7|TRBV30|-|-
TGTGCCTGGAGTGTAATAGGCTTCCCCTACGAGCAGTACTTC
CAWSVIGFPYEQYF